This T cell receptor beta chain was identified during a study of blood T cells in healthy people across ages. Study-level results: A roughly linear age-dependent decrease characterized TCR beta diversity per million T cells.

The CDR3 is made up of 13 amino acids. With 3 bases removed from V and 3 bases from J, the gap between germline ends came to 9 bases. Germline V gene data show CDR1 as MDHEN and CDR2 as SYDVKM. Healthy Caucasians from Russia aged about 6 to 100 served as donors. Next came a second PCR, run for about 7 to 12 cycles, which used a sample-barcoded 5' primer along with a J-beta primer mix. TCRdb reprocessed the 5' RACE reads via MiXCR and lists one record per CDR3 protein. The table has some 760,000 distinct CDR3 sequences, about 25% seen once. Points on this clonotype: The antigen is not known.

The same sample was also studied in work on T cells of mothers and their children.

The specimen was blood. The J gene is TRBJ2-7, the V gene TRBV28; D may be TRBD2 (5 bases). The clonotype originates from a boy aged 5-17 years in good health. The CDR3, as DNA: TGTGCCAGCAGTTTCGGGGTCCTCTACGAGCAGTACTTC. This translates into CASSFGVLYEQYF.